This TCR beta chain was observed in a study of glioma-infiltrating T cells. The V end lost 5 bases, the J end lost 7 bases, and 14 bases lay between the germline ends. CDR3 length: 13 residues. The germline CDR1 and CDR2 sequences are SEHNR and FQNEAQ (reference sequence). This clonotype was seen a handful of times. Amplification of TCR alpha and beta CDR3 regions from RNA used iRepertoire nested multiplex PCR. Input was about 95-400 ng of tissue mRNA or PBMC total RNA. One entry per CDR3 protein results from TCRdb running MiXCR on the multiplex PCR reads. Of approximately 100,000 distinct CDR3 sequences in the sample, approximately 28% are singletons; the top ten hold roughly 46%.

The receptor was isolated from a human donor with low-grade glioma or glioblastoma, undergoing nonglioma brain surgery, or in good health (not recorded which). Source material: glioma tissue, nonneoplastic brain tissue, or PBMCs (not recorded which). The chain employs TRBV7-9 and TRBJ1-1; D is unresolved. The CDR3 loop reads CASSPSDGFEAFF. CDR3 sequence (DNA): TGTGCCAGCAGCCCTTCGGACGGGTTTGAAGCTTTCTTT.